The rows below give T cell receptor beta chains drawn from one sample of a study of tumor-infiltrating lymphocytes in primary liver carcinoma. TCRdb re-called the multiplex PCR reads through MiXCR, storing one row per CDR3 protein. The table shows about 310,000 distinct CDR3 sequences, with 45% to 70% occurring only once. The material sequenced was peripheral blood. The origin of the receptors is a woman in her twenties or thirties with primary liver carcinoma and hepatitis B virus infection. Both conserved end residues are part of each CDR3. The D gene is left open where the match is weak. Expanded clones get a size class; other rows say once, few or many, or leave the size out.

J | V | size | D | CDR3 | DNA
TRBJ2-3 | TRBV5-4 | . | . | CASSLWLTSTDTQYF | TGTGCCAGTAGCTTGTGGCTAACTAGCACAGATACGCAGTATTTT
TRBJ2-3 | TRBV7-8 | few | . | CASSLEVGGTDTQYF | TGTGCCAGCAGCTTAGAGGTGGGAGGCACAGATACGCAGTATTTT
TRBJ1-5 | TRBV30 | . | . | CAWSPRAGGNQPQHF | TGTGCCTGGAGTCCCCGGGCGGGCGGCAATCAGCCCCAGCATTTT
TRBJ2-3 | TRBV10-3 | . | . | CAVSEVLTDTQYF | TGTGCCGTCAGTGAGGTCCTAACTGATACGCAGTATTTT
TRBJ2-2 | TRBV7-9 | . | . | CASSTTGKLFF | TGTGCCAGCAGCACAACCGGGAAGCTGTTTTTT
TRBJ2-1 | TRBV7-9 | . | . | CASSSAWPGSGEQFF | TGTGCCAGCAGCTCAGCCTGGCCAGGGAGCGGGGAGCAGTTCTTC
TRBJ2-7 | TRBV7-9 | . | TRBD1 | CASSPRDRDYELYF | TGTGCCAGCAGCCCCCGGGACAGAGACTACGAGCTGTACTTC
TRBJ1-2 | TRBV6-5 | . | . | CASSDKKGIYGYTF | TGTGCCAGCAGTGATAAGAAGGGGATCTATGGCTACACCTTC
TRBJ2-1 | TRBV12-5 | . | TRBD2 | CASGFGRRERNEQFF | TGTGCTAGTGGTTTCGGGCGGCGGGAGAGGAATGAGCAGTTCTTC
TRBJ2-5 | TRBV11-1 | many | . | CASSATSSQETQYF | TGTGCCAGCAGCGCGACTAGTAGCCAAGAGACCCAGTACTTC
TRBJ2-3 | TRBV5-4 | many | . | CASSPDGGRIDTQYF | TGTGCCAGCAGCCCGGACGGGGGGCGCATTGATACGCAGTATTTT
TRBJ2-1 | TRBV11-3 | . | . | CASSLGISNNEQFF | TGTGCCAGCAGCTTAGGCATCTCGAACAATGAACAGTTCTTC
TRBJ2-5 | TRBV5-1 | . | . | CASSLMHQETQYF | TGCGCCAGCAGCTTGATGCACCAAGAGACCCAGTACTTC
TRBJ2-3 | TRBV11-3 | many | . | CASSRRGTDTQYF | TGTGCCAGCAGCCGGAGGGGGACAGATACGCAGTATTTT
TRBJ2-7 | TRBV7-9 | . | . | CAISLDFPRAYEQYF | TGTGCCATCAGCTTAGATTTCCCGCGGGCCTACGAGCAGTACTTC
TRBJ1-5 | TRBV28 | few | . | CASAAGNQPQHF | TGTGCCAGCGCGGCGGGCAATCAGCCCCAGCATTTT
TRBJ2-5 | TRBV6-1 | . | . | CASSEGRATETQYF | TGTGCCAGCAGTGAGGGACGGGCTACGGAGACCCAGTACTTC